These 7 T cell receptor beta chains were sequenced from one sample in a study of CD8+ T cells in alopecia areata. TCR sequencing used cDNA made by reverse transcription of extracted RNA. Here immunoSEQ multiplex PCR was the method, and the copy in TCRdb shows in-frame clones only, minus some. This table holds over 25,000 clones, 60% to 85% found once. The source material was NKG2D-low CD8+ T cells sorted from blood. These TCRs come from a human donor with alopecia areata.

The rearrangement joins TRBV5-1 to TRBJ2-7; the D gene is possibly TRBD2 (6 bases). The germline CDR1 and CDR2 sequences are SGHRS and YFSETQ. Trimming shortened V by 3 bases and J by 3 bases, and 16 bases separated the two germline ends. This CDR3 is 15 amino acids long. CDR3 DNA: TGCGCCAGCAGCTCGATTGAATTGGAGGGCTACGAGCAGTACTTC. It is translated as CASSSIELEGYEQYF.

V gene TRBV4-3 combines with J gene TRBJ1-1; D is unresolved. Germline CDR1 reads LGHNA; CDR2 reads YSLEER. The germline V and J ends were trimmed by 1 base and 4 bases, with 13 bases remaining between them. The CDR3 has 15 residues. The CDR3 bases are TGCGCCAGCAGCCAAGCTTGGGGAGGTGGCACTGAAGCTTTCTTT. Translating gives CASSQAWGGGTEAFF.

Sample share makes this clone medium-sized (0.01 to 0.1%). V usage is TRBV5-8 and J usage is TRBJ2-5; 16 positions agree with TRBD2. The CDR3 totals 17 residues. Per the germline V gene, CDR1 is SGHTS and CDR2 is YDEGEE. The junction had 4 bases not matched to a gene; V was cut back by 4 bases and J by 1 base. CDR3 bases: TGTGCCAGCAGCAAGGGACTAGCGGGGGGGGTCCAAGAGACCCAGTACTTC. Residues: CASSKGLAGGVQETQYF.

The J gene is TRBJ2-1, the V gene TRBV6-5; 8 bases align to TRBD1. V was pared by 7 bases and J by 2 bases, with 4 bases of the junction left unmatched. This CDR3 has 14 residues. From germline, CDR1 is MNHEY and CDR2 SVGAGI. The CDR3 protein is CASTQQGAYNEQFF. The DNA for the CDR3 is TGTGCCAGCACTCAACAGGGGGCCTACAATGAGCAGTTCTTC.

The rearrangement joins TRBV29-1 to TRBJ1-2, with 8 bases matching TRBD1. The ends lost 7 bases at V and 4 bases at J; junction bases unmatched: 8. The CDR3 is 13 residues long. CDR1 is SQVTM, CDR2 ANQGSEA, per germline. CDR3 DNA: TGCAGCGCGCGGGGACAGGCTGCCTATGGCTACACCTTC. Translation gives CSARGQAAYGYTF. Full variable domain (missing parts from reference TRBV29-1 and TRBJ1-2): SAVISQKPSRDICQRGTSLTIQCQVDSQVTMMFWYRQQPGQSLTLIATANQGSEATYESGFVIDKFPISRPNLTFSTLTVSNMSPEDSSIYLCSARGQAAYGYTFGSGTRLTVV.

The gene calls are TRBV6-5 and TRBJ2-5, with unresolved D. This CDR3 has 11 residues. V was clipped by 7 bases and J by 0 bases, with 3 bases between them. CDR1 and CDR2 from the germline V gene are MNHEY and SVGAGI. In DNA form, the CDR3 reads TGTGCCAGCATGTACCAAGAGACCCAGTACTTC. This sequence encodes CASMYQETQYF.

The DNA for the CDR3 is TGCAGCGTTATCCTTCGGGGGCCTGGGGCCAACGTCCTGACTTTC. This gives the protein CSVILRGPGANVLTF. The chain recombines TRBV29-1 with TRBJ2-6, with D perhaps TRBD1 or TRBD2 (6 bases each). The germline V and J ends were trimmed by 5 bases and 2 bases, with 13 bases remaining between them. In germline, CDR1 is SQVTM, CDR2 ANQGSEA. The CDR3 has 15 residues.